The entry that follows covers one TCR beta chain sequence. Its antigen is undetermined. The stimulus was lysate of CMV-infected fibroblasts, 10 ug/mL. Memory cells lacking CD40L and CD69 with high CD45RO were sorted. Donors had CD4+ T cell counts above 400 cells/uL and were CMV-seropositive. The V gene's germline CDR1 is MGHRA and CDR2 YSYEKL. V lost 2 bases to trimming and J lost 7 bases, with 20 bases between them. This CDR3 is built from 16 residues. The sample comes from a study of persistence of HIV-infected CD4 T cells. General study results and limits: Degenerate expanded CDR3beta sequences were enriched among CMV- and Gag-responding cells.

The libraries were made with immunoSEQ version 4 in survey mode. This table comes from immunoSEQ multiplex PCR, and its TCRdb copy is limited to in-frame clones, with some not included. In the table there are about 37,000 clones, around 80% of which are singletons. This specimen was CD4+ T cells sorted from PBMCs after approximately 18-hour stimulation, taken from a patient who received antiretroviral therapy. The sequence derives from an adult man with HIV who was CMV-seropositive. The chain combines TRBV4-1 with TRBJ1-2; TRBD1 might be the D (6 bases). As DNA, the CDR3 is TGCGCCAGCAGCCAACCGTATCACAGGGATTCGAGTGGCTACACCTTC. Its protein is CASSQPYHRDSSGYTF.